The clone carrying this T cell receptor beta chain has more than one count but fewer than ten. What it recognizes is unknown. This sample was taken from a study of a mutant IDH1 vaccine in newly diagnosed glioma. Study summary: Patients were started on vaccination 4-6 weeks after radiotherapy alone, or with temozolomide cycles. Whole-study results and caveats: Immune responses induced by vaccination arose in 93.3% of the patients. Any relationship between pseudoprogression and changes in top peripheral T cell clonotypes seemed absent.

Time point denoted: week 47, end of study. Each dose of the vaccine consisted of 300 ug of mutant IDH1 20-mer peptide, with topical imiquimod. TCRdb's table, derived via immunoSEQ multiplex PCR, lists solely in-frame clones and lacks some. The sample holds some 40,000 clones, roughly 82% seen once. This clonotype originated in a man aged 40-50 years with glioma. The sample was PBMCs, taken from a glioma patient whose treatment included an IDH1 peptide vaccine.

CDR3 loop: CSVDLVGTGTYNEQFF. CDR3 DNA: TGCAGCGTTGACCTGGTCGGGACTGGGACCTACAATGAGCAGTTCTTC. V and J are TRBV29-1 and TRBJ2-1; a possible D gene is TRBD2 (6 bases). Germline V gene data show CDR1 as SQVTM and CDR2 as ANQGSEA. Trimming cost V 3 bases and J 2 bases, with 17 bases left between them. This CDR3 is 16 amino acids long.